A selection of T cell receptor beta chains follows, all from one sample in a study of shared clonotypes between healthy human individuals. The assay was immunoSEQ multiplex PCR, and TCRdb's table has in-frame clones only and misses some. This sample has about 460,000 clones, with roughly three quarters found just once. What was sequenced was PBMCs. All receptors come from a woman between 35 and 50 years old in good health. Some clones in this sample may be carry-over from other donors' samples. Both conserved end residues are part of each CDR3. The order of the fields is clone size, V gene, J gene, D gene, CDR3 protein, CDR3 DNA. D genes are given only for firm matches. The listing skips clone size in some rows; elsewhere it reads once, few, many or a size class.

clone_size: .
v_call: TRBV5-4
j_call: TRBJ2-1
d_call: .
cdr3_aa: CASSSDYFSNEQFF
cdr3_nt: TGTGCCAGCAGTTCGGACTATTTTAGCAATGAGCAGTTCTTC

clone_size: .
v_call: TRBV28
j_call: TRBJ1-4
d_call: .
cdr3_aa: CASSLPRGGEKLFF
cdr3_nt: TGTGCCAGCAGTCTTCCCAGGGGTGGTGAAAAACTGTTTTTT

clone_size: few
v_call: TRBV28
j_call: TRBJ2-5
d_call: TRBD2
cdr3_aa: CASSSPGLEETQYF
cdr3_nt: TGTGCCAGCAGTTCTCCGGGACTAGAAGAGACCCAGTACTTC

clone_size: .
v_call: TRBV6-5
j_call: TRBJ2-7
d_call: .
cdr3_aa: CASSYDLTYEQYF
cdr3_nt: TGTGCCAGCAGTTACGACCTTACCTACGAGCAGTACTTC

clone_size: .
v_call: TRBV5-1
j_call: TRBJ2-7
d_call: TRBD2
cdr3_aa: CASSLVAGVAYEQYF
cdr3_nt: TGCGCCAGCAGCTTGGTAGCGGGAGTCGCCTACGAGCAGTACTTC

clone_size: .
v_call: TRBV7-2
j_call: TRBJ1-6
d_call: .
cdr3_aa: CASSGDFSPLHF
cdr3_nt: TGTGCCAGCAGCGGGGACTTTTCACCCCTCCACTTT

clone_size: .
v_call: TRBV6-5
j_call: TRBJ2-1
d_call: TRBD1
cdr3_aa: CASSQTGAYNEQFF
cdr3_nt: TGTGCCAGCAGTCAGACAGGGGCCTACAATGAGCAGTTCTTC

clone_size: .
v_call: TRBV7-3
j_call: TRBJ2-2
d_call: TRBD2
cdr3_aa: CASSSYSGSTGKLFF
cdr3_nt: TGTGCCAGCAGCTCCTACAGCGGGAGCACCGGGAAGCTGTTTTTT

clone_size: .
v_call: TRBV7-9
j_call: TRBJ2-5
d_call: .
cdr3_aa: CASSLFDRQETQYF
cdr3_nt: TGTGCCAGCAGCTTATTTGACAGGCAAGAGACCCAGTACTTC

clone_size: .
v_call: TRBV28
j_call: TRBJ1-5
d_call: TRBD1
cdr3_aa: CASLVTGGDQPQHF
cdr3_nt: TGTGCCAGCTTAGTCACAGGGGGAGATCAGCCCCAGCATTTT